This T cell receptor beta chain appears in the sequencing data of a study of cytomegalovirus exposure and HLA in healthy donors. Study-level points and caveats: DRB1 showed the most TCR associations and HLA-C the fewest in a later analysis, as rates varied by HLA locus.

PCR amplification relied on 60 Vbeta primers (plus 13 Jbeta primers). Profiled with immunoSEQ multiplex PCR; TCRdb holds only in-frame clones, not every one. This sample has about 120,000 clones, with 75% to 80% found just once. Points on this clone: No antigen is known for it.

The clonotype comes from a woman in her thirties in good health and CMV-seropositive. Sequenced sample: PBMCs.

The CDR3 nucleotides are TGTGCCAGCAGTTTACCGGGACTAGCGGGGGGAACCAACACCGGGGAGCTGTTTTTT. Translation gives CASSLPGLAGGTNTGELFF. The V and J genes are TRBV28 and TRBJ2-2; TRBD2 agrees at 15 bases. The CDR3 runs 19 residues. The junction had 6 bases not matched to a gene; V was cut back by 2 bases and J by 2 bases. Germline V gene lookup returns CDR1 MDHEN and CDR2 SYDVKM.